The source of this T cell receptor delta chain is a study of gamma-delta T cells after stem cell transplantation. Worth noting for this clone: With only one base between it and a far larger clone, this is likely a read error. This specimen includes other DNA sequences encoding the same CDR3.

TCRdb re-analyzed the RT-PCR reads via CATT. This table holds around 2,000 delta-chain clones, 1.2% found once. The V end was cut by 4 bases, the J end by 3 bases, with 14 bases between. The CDR3 runs 14 residues. Germline assignment: CDR1 GEAIGNYY and CDR2 EKD. The sample comprised gamma-delta T cells. This TCR derives from a human donor. It is not recorded whose cells these are; they may come from a transplant donor. The rearrangement uses TRDV2 and TRDJ1; no firm D call. CDR3 nucleotides: TGTGCCTGTGATACCGTGAATACTGCCGATAAACTCATCTTT. It specifies CACDTVNTADKLIF.